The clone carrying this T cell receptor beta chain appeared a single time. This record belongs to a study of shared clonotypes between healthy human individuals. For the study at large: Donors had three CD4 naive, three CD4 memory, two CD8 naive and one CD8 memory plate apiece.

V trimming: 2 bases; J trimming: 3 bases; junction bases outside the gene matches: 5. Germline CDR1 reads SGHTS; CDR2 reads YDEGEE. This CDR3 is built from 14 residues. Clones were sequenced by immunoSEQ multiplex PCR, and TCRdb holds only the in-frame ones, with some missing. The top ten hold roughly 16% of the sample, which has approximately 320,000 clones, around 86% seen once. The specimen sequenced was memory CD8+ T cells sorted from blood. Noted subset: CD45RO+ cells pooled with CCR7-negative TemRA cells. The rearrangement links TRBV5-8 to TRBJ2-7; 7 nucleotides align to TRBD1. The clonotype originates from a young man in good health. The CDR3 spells CASSLGTDLYEQYF. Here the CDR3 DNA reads TGTGCCAGCAGCTTAGGGACAGATCTCTACGAGCAGTACTTC.